A single sample is the source of the 3 T cell receptor beta chains below, sequenced in a study of cytomegalovirus exposure and HLA in healthy donors. It was with 60 Vbeta and 13 Jbeta primers that the PCR ran. Assay used: immunoSEQ multiplex PCR; TCRdb lists only in-frame clones, some missing. There are 100,000 to 150,000 clones in the sample; about 81% occur only once, and about 1% lies in the top ten. The sample taken for sequencing was PBMCs. The receptors stem from a woman between 25 and 40 years old in good health and CMV-seronegative.

This rearrangement joins TRBV13 to TRBJ2-3; no clear D gene. The CDR3 contains 13 residues. The V and J ends lost 5 bases and 4 bases respectively, with 10 bases between them. CDR1 and CDR2 (germline): PRHDT, FYEKMQ (reference sequence). The CDR3 loop is CASSPQVADTQYF. The CDR3 DNA follows: TGTGCCAGCAGCCCGCAGGTGGCAGATACGCAGTATTTT.

This clone was seen only a few times. V is TRBV28 and J is TRBJ2-1; 9 positions match TRBD1. The junction had 11 bases not matched to a gene; V was cut back by 3 bases and J by 8 bases. The CDR3 is 16 residues long. Germline assignment: CDR1 MDHEN and CDR2 SYDVKM. The CDR3 loop is CASSFSGTGKRHEQFF. CDR3 DNA sequence: TGTGCCAGCAGTTTCTCCGGGACAGGGAAGCGCCATGAGCAGTTCTTC.

Here the CDR3 reads CASRETRQGRTEAFF. The CDR3, as DNA: TGTGCCAGCAGGGAGACCCGACAGGGGAGGACTGAAGCTTTCTTT. The chain has TRBV6-1 and TRBJ1-1; TRBD1 matches 8 bases. The ends lost 6 bases at V and 5 bases at J; junction bases unmatched: 11. This CDR3 contains 15 residues. In germline, CDR1 is MNHNS, CDR2 SASEGT.